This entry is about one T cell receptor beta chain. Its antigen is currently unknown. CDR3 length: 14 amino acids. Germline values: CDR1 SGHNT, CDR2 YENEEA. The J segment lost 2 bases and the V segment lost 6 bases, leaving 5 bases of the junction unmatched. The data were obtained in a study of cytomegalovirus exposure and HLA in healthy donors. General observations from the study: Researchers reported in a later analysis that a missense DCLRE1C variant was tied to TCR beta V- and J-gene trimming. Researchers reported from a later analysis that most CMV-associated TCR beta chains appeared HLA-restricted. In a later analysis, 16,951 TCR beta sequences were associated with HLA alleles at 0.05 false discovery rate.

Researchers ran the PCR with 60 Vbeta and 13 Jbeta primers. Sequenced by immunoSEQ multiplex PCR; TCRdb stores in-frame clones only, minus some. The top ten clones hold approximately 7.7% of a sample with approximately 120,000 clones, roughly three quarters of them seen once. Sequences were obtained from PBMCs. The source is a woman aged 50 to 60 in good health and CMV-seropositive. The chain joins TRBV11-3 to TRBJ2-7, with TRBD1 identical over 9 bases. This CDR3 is CASSRTGATYEQYF. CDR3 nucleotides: TGTGCCAGCAGTCGGACAGGGGCTACCTACGAGCAGTACTTC.